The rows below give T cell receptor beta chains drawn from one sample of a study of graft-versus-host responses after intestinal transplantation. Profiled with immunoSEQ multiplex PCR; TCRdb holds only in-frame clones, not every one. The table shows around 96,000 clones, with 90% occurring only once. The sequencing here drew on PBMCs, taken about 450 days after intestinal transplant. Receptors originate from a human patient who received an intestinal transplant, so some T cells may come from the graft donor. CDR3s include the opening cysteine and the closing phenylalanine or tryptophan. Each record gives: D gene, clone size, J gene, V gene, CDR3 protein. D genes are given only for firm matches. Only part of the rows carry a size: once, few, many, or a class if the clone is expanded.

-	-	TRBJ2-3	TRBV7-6	CASSLAGGGPTDTQYF
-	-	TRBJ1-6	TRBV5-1	CASSNQNSPLHF
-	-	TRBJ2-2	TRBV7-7	CASSPGLAGELFF
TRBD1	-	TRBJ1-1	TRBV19	CASSISDRTHTEAFF
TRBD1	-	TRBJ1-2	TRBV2	CASTGGQGDYGYTF
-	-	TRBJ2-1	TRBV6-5	CASSYSTLRNEQFF
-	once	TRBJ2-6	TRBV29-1	CSVVGTPSGANVLTF
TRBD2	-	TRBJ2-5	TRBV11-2	CASSIGGGMETQYF
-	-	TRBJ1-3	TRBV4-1	CASSQAQPGAGGNTIYF
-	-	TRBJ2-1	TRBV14	CASSPIGSSYNEQFF
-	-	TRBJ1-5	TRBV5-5	CASSLVGQGGGPQHF
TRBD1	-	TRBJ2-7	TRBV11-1	CASSLGGQGTYF
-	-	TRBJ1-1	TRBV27	CASSSRVLDTEAFF
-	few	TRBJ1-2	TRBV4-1	CASSHPDGNYGYTF
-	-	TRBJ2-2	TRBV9	CASSANTGELFF
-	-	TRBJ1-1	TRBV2	CASRIQGPNTEAFF
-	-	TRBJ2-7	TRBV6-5	CASSYPDRLYEQYF
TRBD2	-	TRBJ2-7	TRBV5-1	CASRAQPGGDEQYF
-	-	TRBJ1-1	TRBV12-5	CASGLVRQGRTEAFF
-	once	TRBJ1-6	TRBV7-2	CASSLGQPGNSPLHF
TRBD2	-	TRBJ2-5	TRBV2	CASSEDRAGGPETQYF
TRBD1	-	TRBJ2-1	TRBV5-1	CASSRTGPRDGNEQFF
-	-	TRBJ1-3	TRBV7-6	CASTHGAPGNTIYF
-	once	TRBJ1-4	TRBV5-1	CASSLNEGGIGGLFF
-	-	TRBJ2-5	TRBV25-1	CASSPETETQYF
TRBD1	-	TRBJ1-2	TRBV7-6	CASSPGQGRYGYTF
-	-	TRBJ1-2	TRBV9	CASSVGRYGYTF
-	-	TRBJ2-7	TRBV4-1	CASSQALGPYEQYF
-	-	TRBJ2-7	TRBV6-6	CASSVPGAPYEQYF
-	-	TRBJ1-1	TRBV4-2	CASSQVGGGPLFEAFF
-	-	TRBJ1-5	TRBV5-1	CASSLEWGRGQPQHF